This TCR beta chain stems from a study of pediatric ulcerative colitis. A word on this clone: The antigen is undetermined. The sample carries other DNA sequences with the same CDR3.

Study-wide findings and caveats: A couple of rectal clonotypes were found only in ulcerative colitis patients, all of them. Blood-rectal clonal overlap within each person was significantly higher in ulcerative colitis patients than controls.

One to two pinch biopsies were taken from the rectum during colonoscopy. Measured with immunoSEQ multiplex PCR; TCRdb has only the in-frame clones, and not every one. This sample yields around 12,000 clones, of which roughly three quarters are seen a single time; 4% to 5% belongs to the top ten. The length of the CDR3 is 15 residues. The V segment lost 4 bases and the J segment 7 bases; nucleotides outside the gene matches: 5. CDR1 and CDR2 (germline): SGHDN, FVKESK. The material sequenced was gut tissue. The rearrangement uses TRBV14 and TRBJ2-1, with 12 bases that match TRBD2. This clonotype originated in a boy between 10 and 17 years old who was a control in a study of pediatric ulcerative colitis. CDR3 sequence: CASSRLAGVENEQFF. CDR3 nucleotides: TGTGCCAGCAGCCGACTAGCGGGAGTTGAGAATGAGCAGTTCTTC.